One and the same sample provided the 30 T cell receptor beta chains below, sequenced in a study of monozygotic twins with inflammatory bowel disease. TCRdb reprocessed the 5' RACE reads and reports one entry per CDR3 protein, with no DNA. Here the sample table reports more than 110,000 distinct CDR3 sequences. Sequencing used blood. These receptors originate from a human donor with ulcerative colitis or Crohn's disease, or a healthy co-twin of an affected twin (not recorded which).

The chain employs TRBV28 and TRBJ2-1; TCRdb calls TRBD1, which cannot be checked without DNA. The germline CDR1 and CDR2 sequences are MDHEN and SYDVKM. CDR3 length equals 15 residues. CDR3 sequence reads: CASSLDSSGQGEQFF.

The gene calls are TRBV20-1 and TRBJ2-1; TCRdb reports TRBD2, a call that lacks DNA to check it against. The germline gives CDR1 DFQATT, CDR2 SNEGSKA (reference sequence). This CDR3 is built from 13 residues. This CDR3 is CSARAGGYNEQFF.

The rearrangement uses TRBV5-1 and TRBJ2-1; TCRdb returns TRBD2, unconfirmable since there is no DNA. CDR1 SGHRS and CDR2 YFSETQ come from the germline V gene. There are 16 residues in the CDR3. CDR3 sequence: CASSLALAGTYNEQFF.

The chain uses TRBV20-1 and TRBJ2-4; checking the TCRdb D call of TRBD1 is not possible without DNA. Germline values: CDR1 DFQATT, CDR2 SNEGSKA (reference sequence). The CDR3 has 14 residues. CDR3 sequence reads: CSASLGGTKNIQYF.

The CDR3 spells CATSDLLRRGYTF. The gene calls are TRBV24-1 and TRBJ1-2. Germline V lookup: CDR1 KGHDR, CDR2 SFDVKD. This CDR3 is 13 amino acids long.

The rearrangement joins TRBV5-4 to TRBJ2-2; with no DNA, the TCRdb D assignment of TRBD1 cannot be verified. CDR1 is SGHNT, CDR2 YYREEE, per germline (reference sequence). The CDR3 is 13 amino acids. The CDR3 reads CASTLLGAGELFF.

J is TRBJ2-3 and V is TRBV25-1; TCRdb designates TRBD1, a call that cannot be tested without DNA. The germline gives CDR1 MGHDK, CDR2 SYGVNS. The CDR3 contains 15 residues. The chain's CDR3 is CASSEGTRLTDTQYF.

The V gene is TRBV20-1, the J gene TRBJ1-1; TCRdb's D call, TRBD1, is unchecked because there is no DNA. This CDR3 is 14 amino acids long. Germline lookup yields CDR1 DFQATT and CDR2 SNEGSKA (reference sequence). CDR3 sequence reads: CSASRQPLNTEAFF.

V is TRBV28 and J is TRBJ1-2; TCRdb's assignment of TRBD1 cannot be checked, as there is no DNA. The CDR3 runs to 15 residues. Germline V lookup: CDR1 MDHEN, CDR2 SYDVKM. The CDR3: CASSSGTGGGYGYTF.

The V gene is TRBV4-2, the J gene TRBJ2-2; TCRdb selects TRBD1, and the lack of DNA leaves this call unchecked. The CDR3 length is 16 residues. Per the germline V gene, CDR1 is LGHNA and CDR2 is YNFKEQ. The CDR3 protein is CASSPHGGLNTGELFF.

The chain has TRBV5-5 and TRBJ2-7. The CDR3 runs 14 residues. Germline CDR1 reads SGHKS; CDR2 reads YYEKEE (reference sequence). CDR3 residues: CASSFLDRLGEQYF.

V is TRBV20-1 and J is TRBJ2-3; as DNA is missing, the TRBD2 call by TCRdb cannot be tested. The CDR3 runs to 16 residues. Germline values: CDR1 DFQATT, CDR2 SNEGSKA (reference sequence). The CDR3 region is CSALRLAGGPLDTQYF.

The genes are TRBV18 and TRBJ2-3; TCRdb picks TRBD1, but there is no DNA to check that call. The V gene's germline CDR1 is KGHSH and CDR2 LQKENI. The CDR3 length is 15 residues. The CDR3 loop is CASNHRDRTTDTQYF.

The chain is built from TRBV3-1 and TRBJ2-1; with no DNA, the TCRdb D assignment of TRBD1 cannot be verified. Germline V lookup: CDR1 LGHDT, CDR2 YNNKEL (reference sequence). The CDR3 is 14 amino acids. The CDR3 region is CASSQEGVANEQFF.

V gene TRBV3-1 combines with J gene TRBJ2-7; TCRdb gives TRBD1 as the D gene, but with no DNA this cannot be confirmed. Germline V gene sequence: CDR1 LGHDT, CDR2 YNNKEL (reference sequence). This CDR3 comprises 14 residues. The CDR3 sequence: CASSHGTGGFEQYF.

The chain uses TRBV11-1 and TRBJ2-1; TCRdb picks TRBD2, but there is no DNA to check that call. The germline CDR1 and CDR2 sequences are SGHAT and FQDESV (reference sequence). There are 20 residues in the CDR3. CDR3 region: CASSSWGGGLAGPINNEQFF.

The V call is TRBV5-1, the J call TRBJ2-4; as DNA is missing, the TRBD2 call by TCRdb cannot be tested. Germline CDR1 and CDR2: SGHRS and YFSETQ. This CDR3 spans 17 amino acids. This CDR3 reads CASSLGQAEGAKNIQYF.

The chain employs TRBV20-1 and TRBJ2-2; TCRdb proposes TRBD2, but this gene call is untestable without DNA. Germline assignment: CDR1 DFQATT and CDR2 SNEGSKA (reference sequence). This CDR3 is built from 14 residues. CDR3 sequence: CSAVSGREAGELFF.

V usage is TRBV20-1 and J usage is TRBJ2-7; TCRdb outputs TRBD2, but without DNA this stays unchecked. In germline, CDR1 is DFQATT, CDR2 SNEGSKA (reference sequence). The length of the CDR3 is 16 residues. CDR3 residues: CSASQNPGSGTYEQYF.

The chain uses TRBV5-1 and TRBJ2-5; TCRdb designates TRBD2, a call that cannot be tested without DNA. Germline CDR1 reads SGHRS; CDR2 reads YFSETQ. The CDR3 sequence is 16 residues long. CDR3: CASSRSGAGVLETQYF.

This chain connects TRBV11-3 to TRBJ2-6; absent DNA, TCRdb's TRBD1 call cannot be checked. CDR1 SGHNT and CDR2 YENEEA come from the germline V gene. The CDR3 has 20 residues. CDR3 residues: CASSLFPGRRTASGANVLTF.

This chain links TRBV28 with TRBJ1-2; TCRdb reports TRBD1, a call that lacks DNA to check it against. The CDR3 totals 14 residues. CDR1 MDHEN and CDR2 SYDVKM come from the germline V gene. The CDR3 loop is CASSEGQGDYGYTF.

The J gene is TRBJ2-2, the V gene TRBV7-2; TCRdb's assignment of TRBD1 cannot be checked, as there is no DNA. CDR3 length equals 15 residues. The V gene's germline CDR1 is SGHTA and CDR2 FQGNSA. The CDR3 here is CASSLDGAYTGELFF. Full variable domain (missing parts from reference TRBV7-2 and TRBJ2-2): GAGVSQSPSNKVTEKGKDVELRCDPISGHTALYWYRQSLGQGLEFLIYFQGNSAPDKSGLPSDRFSAERTGGSVSTLTIQRTQQEDSAVYLCASSLDGAYTGELFFGEGSRLTVL.

V usage is TRBV12-3 or TRBV12-4 and J usage is TRBJ2-7; the TRBD2 assignment by TCRdb is unverifiable without DNA. The CDR3 runs 16 residues. CDR3 region: CASSLIMTDEGRAQYF.

The rearrangement links TRBV5-1 to TRBJ2-7. The germline V gene has CDR1 SGHRS and CDR2 YFSETQ. The length of the CDR3 is 14 residues. CDR3 residues: CASSLGAVLYEQYF.

The chain couples TRBV2 to TRBJ2-2. The CDR3 length is 14 residues. Germline CDR1 reads SNHLY; CDR2 reads FYNNEI. This chain's CDR3 is CTSKKGQNTGELFF. The complete variable domain, with remaining parts taken from reference TRBV2 and TRBJ2-2, reads EPEVTQTPSHQVTQMGQEVILRCVPISNHLYFYWYRQILGQKVEFLVSFYNNEISEKSEIFDDQFSVERPDGSNFTLKIRSTKLEDSAMYFCTSKKGQNTGELFFGEGSRLTVL.

The gene calls are TRBV20-1 and TRBJ2-1. The CDR3 extends over 13 amino acids. CDR1 is DFQATT, CDR2 SNEGSKA, per germline (reference sequence). CDR3 residues: CSARASIYNEQFF.

The genes are TRBV6-2 or TRBV6-3 and TRBJ2-1; TCRdb returns TRBD2, unconfirmable since there is no DNA. CDR3 length: 17 amino acids. Germline-derived CDR1 and CDR2 are MNHEY and SVGEGT. This chain's CDR3 is CASSYSPASGIYNEQFF.

The J gene is TRBJ2-3, the V gene TRBV5-1; with no DNA, the TCRdb D assignment of TRBD2 cannot be verified. Germline V gene lookup returns CDR1 SGHRS and CDR2 YFSETQ. The CDR3 runs 16 residues. CDR3: CASSLVPASGADTQYF. The entire variable domain, with the rest obtained from reference TRBV5-1 and TRBJ2-3, is as follows: KAGVTQTPRYLIKTRGQQVTLSCSPISGHRSVSWYQQTPGQGLQFLFEYFSETQRNKGNFPGRFSGRQFSNSRSEMNVSTLELGDSALYLCASSLVPASGADTQYFGPGTRLTVL.

The rearrangement links TRBV5-1 to TRBJ2-7; lacking DNA, the TRBD2 call made by TCRdb goes unchecked. This CDR3 region has 13 residues. CDR1 is SGHRS, CDR2 YFSETQ, per germline. CDR3 residues: CASSLAGEGKQYF.